Below are 19 T cell receptor beta chains sequenced from a single sample in a study of blood T cell repertoires in COVID-19. The table came from immunoSEQ multiplex PCR; TCRdb's copy has only in-frame clones and leaves some out. The table includes over 100,000 clones, 75% to 85% detected once. Specimen: peripheral blood. These receptors all come from a woman aged 80 or over with active or convalescent COVID-19.

This clone was counted at least ten times. V usage is TRBV7-2 and J usage is TRBJ1-5; D unclear. This CDR3 region has 12 residues. V lost 5 bases and J 6 bases, leaving 8 bases between the germline ends. The germline CDR1 and CDR2 sequences are SGHTA and FQGNSA. Here the CDR3 DNA reads TGTGCCAGCAGCCCAAGAGGTCAGCCCCAGCATTTT. It is translated as CASSPRGQPQHF.

The chain's CDR3 is CASRAGTAGYTF. CDR3 nucleotide sequence: TGTGCCAGCAGGGCGGGAACTGCTGGCTACACCTTC. V is TRBV25-1 and J is TRBJ1-2; no clear D gene. The CDR3 is 12 residues long. Trimming left V 6 bases short and J 7 bases short, with 12 bases between. Germline values: CDR1 MGHDK, CDR2 SYGVNS.

V and J are TRBV18 and TRBJ2-7; TRBD1 aligns across 12 bases. Germline CDR1 is KGHSH and CDR2 is LQKENI. The CDR3 length is 15 residues. Trimming took 3 bases from V and 6 from J; bases not matched to a gene: 6. CDR3 nucleotide sequence: TGTGCCAGCTCACCGGAGGGACAGGGGGCCGCCGAGCAGTACTTC. This translates into CASSPEGQGAAEQYF.

The chain combines TRBV11-2 with TRBJ2-7; TRBD2 might be the D (5 bases). Deletions cut 4 bases from V and 2 bases from J, with 18 bases between. CDR1 is SGHAT and CDR2 is FQNNGV in the germline V gene. This CDR3 has 16 amino acids. CDR3 sequence reads: CASSSPSGRGTYEQYF. CDR3 in DNA: TGTGCCAGCAGCTCCCCCTCGGGTCGGGGAACCTACGAGCAGTACTTC.

The chain combines TRBV18 with TRBJ2-2, with 7 bases lining up with TRBD2. The CDR3 is 15 amino acids. Germline CDR1 KGHSH, CDR2 LQKENI. The J segment lost 4 bases and the V segment lost 3 bases, leaving 5 bases of the junction unmatched. Here the CDR3 reads CASSPGRTGTGELFF. CDR3 nucleotide sequence: TGTGCCAGCTCACCCGGGAGGACTGGCACCGGGGAGCTGTTTTTT.

V usage is TRBV19 and J usage is TRBJ1-2; maybe TRBD1 (5 bases). Trimming shortened V by 5 bases and J by 0 bases, and 10 bases separated the two germline ends. The CDR3 totals 14 residues. Per germline, CDR1 LNHDA and CDR2 SQIVND (reference sequence). CDR3 bases: TGTGCCAGTAGTTCACGGACAACTAACTATGGCTACACCTTC. Translation: CASSSRTTNYGYTF.

The chain uses TRBV10-1 and TRBJ2-1, with 11 bases identical to TRBD1. The CDR3 extends over 15 amino acids. Trimming removed 2 bases from V and 9 bases from J; junction bases left unmatched: 6. Germline V gene sequence: CDR1 WNHNN, CDR2 SYGVQD (reference sequence). The CDR3 sequence: CASSELGQGAAEQFF. CDR3 nucleotides: TGCGCCAGCAGTGAGCTCGGACAGGGGGCGGCTGAGCAGTTCTTC.

This clone appeared a few times. V is TRBV6-5 and J is TRBJ2-7; the match to TRBD2 covers 7 bases. The V and J ends lost 5 bases and 4 bases, in that order; junction bases with no gene match: 8. The CDR3 spans 14 residues. Germline assignment: CDR1 MNHEY and CDR2 SVGAGI. This chain's CDR3 is CASSPSAGSYEQYF. Here the CDR3 DNA reads TGTGCCAGCAGTCCATCAGCGGGATCGTACGAGCAGTACTTC.

This clone appeared once. V is TRBV5-1 and J is TRBJ2-7, with 9 bases that match TRBD2. The CDR3 is 16 amino acids. CDR1 and CDR2 (germline): SGHRS, YFSETQ. V shed 2 bases, J shed 1 base, and the junction held 7 bases outside the gene matches. The CDR3 region has the DNA TGCGCCAGCAGCTTCGGGCGACTAGCGGCGTCCTACGAGCAGTACTTC. Amino acid sequence: CASSFGRLAASYEQYF.

The rearrangement links TRBV5-1 to TRBJ2-1; D is possibly TRBD2 (6 bases). The CDR3 loop spans 15 amino acids. Germline V lookup: CDR1 SGHRS, CDR2 YFSETQ. Trimming took off 0 bases at V and 7 bases at J, with 14 bases between the two ends. For the CDR3, the DNA is TGCGCCAGCAGCTTGGTCGGGGGTCCGAAGAATGAGCAGTTCTTC. This codes for CASSLVGGPKNEQFF.

The chain uses TRBV28 and TRBJ2-1, with TRBD2 identical over 10 bases. Germline-derived CDR1 and CDR2 are MDHEN and SYDVKM. This CDR3 has 20 amino acids. Losses at the gene ends were 3 bases for V and 3 bases for J; bases not matched to a gene: 17. In nucleotides, the CDR3 is TGTGCCAGCAGTTTCTCATTTGGAAGCCGCGGACTAGCGGACTACAATGAGCAGTTCTTC. Protein sequence: CASSFSFGSRGLADYNEQFF.

The sample holds one count of this clone. The chain couples TRBV6-1 to TRBJ1-5; no definite D call. Trimming stripped 3 bases from V and 6 bases from J, with 9 bases between. Germline lookup yields CDR1 MNHNS and CDR2 SASEGT. The CDR3 covers 13 residues. CDR3 in DNA: TGTGCCAGCAGTGAGCACCGGAGTCAGCCCCAGCATTTT. This gives the protein CASSEHRSQPQHF.

The chain joins TRBV6-4 to TRBJ2-4, with TRBD1 matching 7 bases. V gave up 6 bases and J gave up 1 base; unmatched junction bases: 12. This CDR3 region has 17 residues. CDR1 is MRHNA and CDR2 is SNTAGT in the germline V gene. CDR3 in amino acids: CASRTHRGGSAKNIQYF. In DNA, the CDR3 is TGTGCCAGCAGAACCCACAGGGGTGGGAGCGCCAAAAACATTCAGTACTTC.

The chain uses TRBV5-1 and TRBJ2-1; 7 nucleotides align to TRBD2. CDR3 length: 15 residues. CDR1 and CDR2 from the germline V gene are SGHRS and YFSETQ. With V trimmed by 6 bases and J by 2 bases, 8 bases remained unmatched. The CDR3 region has the DNA TGCGCCAGCACCACCCCCGGGACTACCTACAATGAGCAGTTCTTC. Translated: CASTTPGTTYNEQFF.

The genes are TRBV4-1 and TRBJ1-5; D remains unclear. The ends were cut back, 2 bases at V and 0 bases at J, with 14 bases in the middle. Looked up from germline, CDR1 is MGHRA and CDR2 is YSYEKL. The length of the CDR3 is 17 residues. The CDR3 bases are TGCGCCAGCAGCCAATCGTGGGCAGTTTATAGCAATCAGCCCCAGCATTTT. Amino acids: CASSQSWAVYSNQPQHF.

The gene calls are TRBV25-1 and TRBJ2-7; weak D call: TRBD1 (5 bases). This CDR3 region has 11 residues. V lost 3 bases and J 7 bases, leaving 7 bases between the germline ends. CDR1 is MGHDK, CDR2 SYGVNS, per germline. The CDR3 bases are TGTGCCAGCAGTGATTACAGGGAGCAGTACTTC. The encoded protein is CASSDYREQYF.

This chain connects TRBV7-6 to TRBJ2-4, with TRBD2 matching 14 bases. CDR1 and CDR2 (germline): SGHVS, FNYEAQ. The CDR3 totals 16 residues. V was pared by 1 base and J by 9 bases, with 5 bases of the junction left unmatched. In nucleotides, the CDR3 is TGTGCCAGCAGCTTAGGGACTAGCGGGAGGCTCGGCATTCAGTACTTC. This gives the protein CASSLGTSGRLGIQYF.

The chain joins TRBV19 to TRBJ2-7; weak D call: TRBD1 (6 bases). CDR3 length: 12 residues. CDR1 LNHDA and CDR2 SQIVND come from the germline V gene (reference sequence). V shed 8 bases and J shed 2 bases, with 10 bases lying between them. CDR3 DNA: TGTGCCAGTGGGCAGGGGACCTACGAGCAGTACTTC. It is translated as CASGQGTYEQYF. The full variable domain, its missing parts supplied by reference TRBV19 and TRBJ2-7, is DGGITQSPKYLFRKEGQNVTLSCEQNLNHDAMYWYRQDPGQGLRLIYYSQIVNDFQKGDIAEGYSVSREKKESFPLTVTSAQKNPTAFYLCASGQGTYEQYFGPGTRLTVT.

This clone qualifies as medium-sized. This sequence joins TRBV30 and TRBJ1-1, with 7 bases identical to TRBD1. The CDR3 runs to 15 residues. After removal of 0 bases from V and 1 base from J, the junction contained 5 bases not matched to a gene. Germline CDR1 and CDR2: GTSNPN and SVGIG (reference sequence). The CDR3 DNA is TGTGCCTGGAGTGTACTCGGGACAGAGAACACTGAAGCTTTCTTT. Its translation: CAWSVLGTENTEAFF.